Following are 30 T cell receptor beta chains from one sample sequenced in a study of blood T cell repertoires in COVID-19. Measured with immunoSEQ multiplex PCR; TCRdb has only the in-frame clones, and not every one. The sample has a few hundred thousand clones; about 80% are singletons. The sample comprised PBMCs or T cells enriched from blood (not recorded which). These TCRs come from a man aged 45-60 years who had recovered from COVID-19.

The V gene is TRBV30, the J gene TRBJ1-2; no definite D call. The CDR3 totals 13 residues. V was trimmed by 2 bases and J by 6 bases, leaving 13 bases between them. Germline CDR1 reads GTSNPN; CDR2 reads SVGIG (reference sequence). CDR3 region: CAWSRATRDGYTF. The DNA of the CDR3 is TGTGCCTGGAGTCGGGCCACGAGGGATGGCTACACCTTC.

V and J are TRBV5-6 and TRBJ2-5; 10 bases agree with TRBD1. The ends lost 4 bases at V and 5 bases at J; junction bases unmatched: 8. Germline CDR1 and CDR2: SGHDT and YYEEEE. The CDR3 contains 15 residues. This chain's CDR3 is CASSGTGTGEETQYF. The CDR3 nucleotides read TGTGCCAGCAGCGGAACCGGGACAGGGGAGGAGACCCAGTACTTC.

The chain carries TRBV7-2 and TRBJ2-7; no firm D call. Trimming shortened V by 1 base and J by 4 bases, and 11 bases separated the two germline ends. Germline assignment: CDR1 SGHTA and CDR2 FQGNSA. The CDR3 sequence is 14 residues long. In nucleotides, the CDR3 is TGTGCCAGCAGCTTAGGGGTGGAGCTGTACGAGCAGTACTTC. It translates to CASSLGVELYEQYF.

CDR3 in amino acids: CASSGEPYEKNIQYF. The DNA of the CDR3 is TGTGCCAGCAGCGGTGAGCCCTATGAGAAAAACATTCAGTACTTC. The chain carries TRBV7-2 and TRBJ2-4; no definite D call. The germline CDR1 and CDR2 sequences are SGHTA and FQGNSA. Trimming removed 5 bases at V and 4 bases at J, with 15 bases between. This CDR3 region has 15 residues.

This clone has more than one count but fewer than ten. The chain recombines TRBV9 with TRBJ2-2; 8 bases are a match to TRBD1. Trimming cost V 3 bases and J 1 base; bases outside gene matches: 8. The CDR3 has 17 residues. Looked up from germline, CDR1 is SGDLS and CDR2 is YYNGEE. In nucleotides, the CDR3 is TGTGCCAGCAGCGCCCCCGTTGACAGGGGGAACACCGGGGAGCTGTTTTTT. Translation gives CASSAPVDRGNTGELFF.

V usage is TRBV18 and J usage is TRBJ1-6, with 7 bases aligning to TRBD1. Germline-derived CDR1 and CDR2 are KGHSH and LQKENI. The CDR3 contains 16 residues. The V segment lost 6 bases and the J segment 0 bases; nucleotides outside the gene matches: 5. The CDR3 DNA sequence: TGTGCCAGCTCCAGGGACAGAAGCTCCTATAATTCACCCCTCCACTTT. It codes for CASSRDRSSYNSPLHF.

The chain has TRBV4-2 and TRBJ2-7; 12 bases agree with TRBD1. The V segment lost 1 base and the J segment 4 bases; nucleotides outside the gene matches: 5. Germline values: CDR1 LGHNA, CDR2 YNFKEQ. This CDR3 is built from 16 residues. DNA for the CDR3: TGTGCCAGCAGCCAAGGTATGGGACAGGGGGCATACGAGCAGTACTTC. Translating it yields CASSQGMGQGAYEQYF.

This clone appeared a few times. The chain has TRBV7-9 and TRBJ1-2; 7 bases fit TRBD1. V was clipped by 5 bases and J by 5 bases; unmatched bases: 11. There are 15 residues in the CDR3. CDR1 and CDR2 from the germline V gene are SEHNR and FQNEAQ (reference sequence). CDR3 sequence reads: CASSVGGRQLYGYTF. CDR3 nucleotides: TGTGCCAGCAGCGTAGGGGGCAGACAACTTTATGGCTACACCTTC.

V and J are TRBV7-9 and TRBJ1-6; D call uncertain. The ends were cut back, 2 bases at V and 7 bases at J, with 15 bases in the middle. The germline V gene encodes CDR1 SEHNR and CDR2 FQNEAQ (reference sequence). CDR3 length: 16 amino acids. CDR3 residues: CASSLIVGRGNSPLHF. CDR3 nucleotides: TGTGCCAGCAGCTTAATTGTAGGACGGGGAAATTCACCCCTCCACTTT.

This chain links TRBV30 with TRBJ1-2; perhaps TRBD1 as D (5 bases). Trimming pared 4 bases from V and 4 bases from J, leaving 10 bases between. The CDR3 runs to 12 residues. CDR1 and CDR2 from the germline V gene are GTSNPN and SVGIG (reference sequence). CDR3 DNA: TGTGCCTGGAAAGACAGAGCCTATGGCTACACCTTC. Protein product: CAWKDRAYGYTF. Supplemented by reference TRBV30 and TRBJ1-2, the full variable domain reads SQTIHQWPATLVQPVGSPLSLECTVEGTSNPNLYWYRQAAGRGLQLLFYSVGIGQISSEVPQNLSASRPQDRQFILSSKKLLLSDSGFYLCAWKDRAYGYTFGSGTRLTVV.

This clone was seen ten or more times. The V and J genes are TRBV4-1 and TRBJ1-1; TRBD1 matches 7 bases. The length of the CDR3 is 13 residues. V gave up 3 bases and J gave up 7 bases; unmatched junction bases: 5. Looked up from germline, CDR1 is MGHRA and CDR2 is YSYEKL. The CDR3 spells CASSQQGDGEAFF. The CDR3 DNA follows: TGCGCCAGCAGCCAGCAGGGGGACGGTGAAGCTTTCTTT.

This clone was observed once. V usage is TRBV11-2 and J usage is TRBJ2-7, with 7 bases matching TRBD2. The J segment lost 3 bases and the V segment lost 1 base, leaving 3 bases of the junction unmatched. This CDR3 is 14 amino acids long. Germline CDR1 SGHAT, CDR2 FQNNGV. The CDR3 sequence is CASSLGTSNYEQYF. In DNA, the CDR3 is TGTGCCAGCAGCTTAGGGACTAGTAACTACGAGCAGTACTTC.

This chain connects TRBV9 to TRBJ2-3; weak D call: TRBD2 (6 bases). CDR3 length: 16 amino acids. V lost 2 bases, J lost 0 bases, and 13 bases lay in between. CDR1 and CDR2 from the germline V gene are SGDLS and YYNGEE. The CDR3 nucleotides are TGTGCCAGCAGCGTTACTAGCAGTACTAGCACAGATACGCAGTATTTT. Translation gives CASSVTSSTSTDTQYF.

The rearrangement joins TRBV5-6 to TRBJ2-3, with a weak D call TRBD2 (6 bases). CDR1 SGHDT and CDR2 YYEEEE come from the germline V gene. Trimming shortened V by 2 bases and J by 7 bases, and 11 bases separated the two germline ends. The CDR3 extends over 13 amino acids. The CDR3 DNA is TGTGCCAGCAGCTTCGGGGGAGGTTATACGCAGTATTTT. It translates to CASSFGGGYTQYF. The full variable domain, in which reference TRBV5-6 and TRBJ2-3 provide the parts outside the CDR3, is DAGVTQSPTHLIKTRGQQVTLRCSPKSGHDTVSWYQQALGQGPQFIFQYYEEEERQRGNFPDRFSGHQFPNYSSELNVNALLLGDSALYLCASSFGGGYTQYFGPGTRLTVL.

The chain joins TRBV19 to TRBJ2-1, with 7 bases lining up with TRBD1. The CDR3 loop spans 15 amino acids. The germline CDR1 and CDR2 sequences are LNHDA and SQIVND (reference sequence). V was pared by 3 bases and J by 2 bases, with 4 bases of the junction left unmatched. In DNA, the CDR3 is TGTGCCAGTAGTATCGGGCAGGGGGCCTACAATGAGCAGTTCTTC. Translation gives CASSIGQGAYNEQFF.

V gene TRBV27 combines with J gene TRBJ1-4; no reliable D call. Germline values: CDR1 MNHEY, CDR2 SMNVEV (reference sequence). The ends were cut back, 1 base at V and 7 bases at J, with 13 bases in the middle. The CDR3 is made up of 15 amino acids. CDR3 sequence (DNA): TGTGCCAGCAGTTTATTTCTGGGAGTAGGTGAAAAACTGTTTTTT. Translation gives CASSLFLGVGEKLFF.

Worth noting for this clone: Other DNA sequences in the sample encode the same CDR3. This sequence joins TRBV9 and TRBJ1-6, with 9 bases aligning to TRBD1. This CDR3 comprises 15 residues. Losses at the gene ends were 3 bases for V and 6 bases for J; bases not matched to a gene: 4. From germline, CDR1 is SGDLS and CDR2 YYNGEE. This CDR3 reads CASSAGTGSNSPLHF. CDR3 coding DNA: TGTGCCAGCAGCGCTGGGACAGGGAGTAATTCACCCCTCCACTTT. Full variable domain (rest looked up from reference TRBV9 and TRBJ1-6): DSGVTQTPKHLITATGQRVTLRCSPRSGDLSVYWYQQSLDQGLQFLIQYYNGEERAKGNILERFSAQQFPDLHSELNLSSLELGDSALYFCASSAGTGSNSPLHFGNGTRLTVT.

The rearrangement uses TRBV25-1 and TRBJ1-1, with D hard to call. Germline CDR1 reads MGHDK; CDR2 reads SYGVNS. Trimming took 6 bases from V and 7 from J, leaving 15 bases between them. CDR3 size: 13 residues. For the CDR3, the DNA is TGTGCCAGCAGCGTCCCGGGAAAGCGTGAAGCTTTCTTT. This sequence encodes CASSVPGKREAFF.

In this sample, this clone turned up once. J is TRBJ2-2 and V is TRBV5-1; D is uncertain. The CDR3 totals 14 residues. V shed 1 base and J shed 2 bases, with 6 bases lying between them. Per germline, CDR1 SGHRS and CDR2 YFSETQ. The CDR3 sequence: CASSLWANTGELFF. CDR3 DNA: TGCGCCAGCAGCTTGTGGGCAAACACCGGGGAGCTGTTTTTT.

Regarding this clone: The sample carries other DNA sequences with the same CDR3. The chain uses TRBV6-2 or TRBV6-3 and TRBJ2-7; D is unclear. Germline assignment: CDR1 MNHEY and CDR2 SVGEGT. The CDR3 sequence is 12 residues long. Deletions cut 2 bases from V and 3 bases from J, with 5 bases between. DNA for the CDR3: TGTGCCAGCAGTTACGTCGGCTACGAGCAGTACTTC. Translated: CASSYVGYEQYF.

This clone was picked up one time. This chain connects TRBV9 to TRBJ1-2; D is undetermined. CDR3 size: 13 residues. Germline-derived CDR1 and CDR2 are SGDLS and YYNGEE. With 2 bases removed from V and 8 bases from J, the gap between germline ends came to 13 bases. CDR3 in amino acids: CASSVSGSIGYTF. The CDR3 coding sequence is TGTGCCAGCAGCGTTTCGGGTTCTATCGGCTACACCTTC. The entire variable domain, with the rest obtained from reference TRBV9 and TRBJ1-2, is as follows: DSGVTQTPKHLITATGQRVTLRCSPRSGDLSVYWYQQSLDQGLQFLIQYYNGEERAKGNILERFSAQQFPDLHSELNLSSLELGDSALYFCASSVSGSIGYTFGSGTRLTVV.

The V and J genes are TRBV7-2 and TRBJ2-7; possible D gene TRBD1, 6 bases. V lost 6 bases and J lost 8, with 11 bases in between. The germline CDR1 and CDR2 sequences are SGHTA and FQGNSA. The CDR3 is 11 amino acids. The CDR3 DNA reads as TGTGCCAGCAGACAGGGTACGAAGCAGTACTTC. Residues: CASRQGTKQYF.

The chain uses TRBV10-2 and TRBJ2-7; 7 nucleotides agree with TRBD1. The CDR3 contains 13 residues. V shed 5 bases, J shed 3 bases, and the junction held 4 bases outside the gene matches. Germline V gives CDR1 WSHSY, CDR2 SAAADI. CDR3 in amino acids: CASSTGTDYEQYF. CDR3 in DNA: TGCGCCAGCAGTACAGGGACAGACTACGAGCAGTACTTC.

V gene TRBV6-5 combines with J gene TRBJ2-7, with D maybe TRBD1 (6 bases). V lost 0 bases and J lost 2, with 11 bases in between. CDR1 and CDR2 from the germline V gene are MNHEY and SVGAGI. The CDR3 extends over 15 amino acids. CDR3 sequence (DNA): TGTGCCAGCAGTTACTCGAACACAGGGACCTACGAGCAGTACTTC. Translating gives CASSYSNTGTYEQYF.

The CDR3 spells CASSQVVGTGLKPQHF. The CDR3 DNA is TGTGCCAGCAGCCAAGTGGTGGGGACAGGTCTTAAGCCCCAGCATTTT. V is TRBV4-2 and J is TRBJ1-5; 8 nucleotides align to TRBD1. Germline V gene lookup returns CDR1 LGHNA and CDR2 YNFKEQ. The CDR3 contains 16 residues. Unmatched junction bases numbered 10, after V lost 1 base and J lost 8 bases.

The chain combines TRBV7-2 with TRBJ1-2, with a possible D match to TRBD1 (6 bases). This CDR3 contains 14 residues. CDR1 and CDR2 (germline): SGHTA, FQGNSA. V was shortened by 2 bases and J by 4 bases, with 11 bases between the two germline ends. CDR3 loop: CASSLMWGPYGYTF. The CDR3 nucleotides are TGTGCCAGCAGCTTAATGTGGGGGCCCTATGGCTACACCTTC.

The CDR3 spells CASSQDPDGGPSYEQYF. The CDR3, as DNA: TGTGCCAGCAGTCAGGACCCTGACGGGGGACCCTCCTACGAGCAGTACTTC. The genes are TRBV2 and TRBJ2-7; weak D call: TRBD2 (6 bases). CDR1 and CDR2 (germline): SNHLY, FYNNEI. The CDR3 runs to 17 residues. V was cut by 5 bases and J by 0 bases, with 20 bases left in between. Together with reference TRBV2 and TRBJ2-7, the CDR3 gives the full variable domain: EPEVTQTPSHQVTQMGQEVILRCVPISNHLYFYWYRQILGQKVEFLVSFYNNEISEKSEIFDDQFSVERPDGSNFTLKIRSTKLEDSAMYFCASSQDPDGGPSYEQYFGPGTRLTVT.

V and J are TRBV30 and TRBJ1-1; no reliable D call. With 0 bases removed from V and 1 base from J, the gap between germline ends came to 12 bases. This CDR3 spans 15 amino acids. Germline V gives CDR1 GTSNPN, CDR2 SVGIG (reference sequence). The CDR3 DNA reads TGTGCCTGGAGTGTATCCCGGGGTGGGAACACTGAAGCTTTCTTT. Translated: CAWSVSRGGNTEAFF.

The rearrangement joins TRBV5-4 to TRBJ2-5, with a possible D match to TRBD2 (5 bases). The CDR3 runs to 16 residues. V dropped 1 base and J dropped 5 bases, with 18 bases sitting between them. Germline V gives CDR1 SGHNT, CDR2 YYREEE (reference sequence). CDR3: CASSLMLVGRGETQYF. The CDR3 coding sequence is TGTGCCAGCAGCTTGATGTTAGTCGGTAGAGGGGAGACCCAGTACTTC.

The V and J genes are TRBV25-1 and TRBJ2-1; TRBD2 matches 11 bases. Unmatched junction bases numbered 8, after V lost 6 bases and J lost 4 bases. The CDR3 runs to 16 residues. Germline V lookup: CDR1 MGHDK, CDR2 SYGVNS. In DNA, the CDR3 is TGTGCCAGCAGCTCGACTAGCGGGGCCCAGTACAATGAGCAGTTCTTC. This sequence encodes CASSSTSGAQYNEQFF.